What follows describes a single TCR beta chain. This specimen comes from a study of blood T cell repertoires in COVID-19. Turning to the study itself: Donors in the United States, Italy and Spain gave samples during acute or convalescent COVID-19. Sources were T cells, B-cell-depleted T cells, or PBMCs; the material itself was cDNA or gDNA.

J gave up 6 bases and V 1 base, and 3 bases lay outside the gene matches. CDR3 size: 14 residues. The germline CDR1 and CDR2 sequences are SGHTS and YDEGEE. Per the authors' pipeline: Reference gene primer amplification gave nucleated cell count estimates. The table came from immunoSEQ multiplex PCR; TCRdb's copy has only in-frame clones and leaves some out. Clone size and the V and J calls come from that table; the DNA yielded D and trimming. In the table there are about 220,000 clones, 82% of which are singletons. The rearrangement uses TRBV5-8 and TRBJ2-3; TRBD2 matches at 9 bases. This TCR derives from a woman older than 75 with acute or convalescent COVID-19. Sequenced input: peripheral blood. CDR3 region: CASSLLAGSDTQYF. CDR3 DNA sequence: TGTGCCAGCAGCTTGCTAGCGGGGTCGGATACGCAGTATTTT.